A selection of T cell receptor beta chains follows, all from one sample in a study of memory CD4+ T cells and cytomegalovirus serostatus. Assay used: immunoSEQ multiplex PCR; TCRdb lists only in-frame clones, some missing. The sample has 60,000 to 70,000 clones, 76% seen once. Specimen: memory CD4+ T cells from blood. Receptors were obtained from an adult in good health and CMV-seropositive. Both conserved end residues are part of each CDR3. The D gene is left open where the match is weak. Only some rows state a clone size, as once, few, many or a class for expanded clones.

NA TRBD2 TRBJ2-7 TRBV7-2 CASSPGRVSNEQYF TGTGCCAGCAGCCCCGGGAGGGTTTCCAACGAGCAGTACTTC
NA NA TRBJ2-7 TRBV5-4 CASSLDGRPYEQYF TGTGCCAGCAGCTTGGATGGACGGCCCTACGAGCAGTACTTC
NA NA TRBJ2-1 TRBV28 CASSYKGQNNEQFF TGTGCCAGCAGTTATAAGGGGCAGAACAATGAGCAGTTCTTC
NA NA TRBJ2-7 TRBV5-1 CASSIRDPVEQYF TGCGCCAGCAGCATCCGGGACCCCGTCGAGCAGTACTTC
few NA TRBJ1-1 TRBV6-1 CASSHNTEAFF TGTGCCAGCAGTCATAACACTGAAGCTTTCTTT
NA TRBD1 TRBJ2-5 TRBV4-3 CASSNRGAETQYF TGCGCCAGCAGCAACAGGGGAGCAGAGACCCAGTACTTC
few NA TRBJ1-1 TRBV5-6 CASQIRDIAFF TGTGCCAGCCAAATCCGGGACATAGCTTTCTTT
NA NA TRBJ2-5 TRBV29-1 CSVEWRGRETQYF TGCAGCGTTGAATGGAGGGGGAGAGAGACCCAGTACTTC
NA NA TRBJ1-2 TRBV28 CASSPTGAQRSYGYTF TGTGCCAGCAGTCCTACCGGGGCCCAACGGAGTTATGGCTACACCTTC
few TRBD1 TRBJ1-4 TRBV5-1 CASSLAGTVNEKLFF TGCGCCAGCAGCTTGGCCGGGACAGTTAATGAAAAACTGTTTTTT
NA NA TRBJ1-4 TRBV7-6 CASSLARGPNEKLFF TGTGCCAGCAGCTTAGCTCGGGGGCCTAATGAAAAACTGTTTTTT
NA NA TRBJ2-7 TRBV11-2 CASSLNPRDEQYF TGTGCCAGCAGCTTAAACCCCAGGGACGAGCAGTACTTC
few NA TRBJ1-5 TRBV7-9 CASSKTGRGGGNQPQHF TGTGCCAGCAGCAAGACAGGACGAGGTGGGGGCAATCAGCCCCAGCATTTT
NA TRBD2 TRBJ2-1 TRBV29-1 CSVGPLAGVSGEQFF TGCAGCGTTGGTCCCCTAGCGGGAGTTTCGGGTGAGCAGTTCTTC
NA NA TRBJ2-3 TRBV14 CASSWTLETDTQYF TGTGCCAGCAGCTGGACCTTAGAAACAGATACGCAGTATTTT
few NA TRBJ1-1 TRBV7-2 CASSYLSNTEAFF TGTGCCAGCAGCTATTTGTCGAACACTGAAGCTTTCTTT
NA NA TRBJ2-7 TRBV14 CASSQGSGPYEQYF TGTGCCAGCAGCCAAGGGTCTGGGCCGTACGAGCAGTACTTC
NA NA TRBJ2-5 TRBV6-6 CASSYSRETQYF TGTGCCAGCAGTTACTCGAGAGAGACCCAGTACTTC
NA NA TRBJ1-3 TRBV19 CASRTTAGNTIYF TGTGCCAGTAGGACAACAGCTGGAAACACCATATATTTT
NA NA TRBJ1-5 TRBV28 CASSADTYQPQHF TGTGCCAGCAGTGCGGACACTTATCAGCCCCAGCATTTT
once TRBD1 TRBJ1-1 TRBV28 CASTRQGVIEAFF TGTGCCAGCACCCGACAGGGGGTGATTGAAGCTTTCTTT
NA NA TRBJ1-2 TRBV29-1 CSGRDPTRFYGYTF TGCAGCGGGCGAGACCCCACGCGTTTCTATGGCTACACCTTC
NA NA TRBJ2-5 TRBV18 CASSRGEETQYF TGTGCCAGCTCACGCGGGGAAGAGACCCAGTACTTC
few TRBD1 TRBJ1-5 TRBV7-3 CASGPTRGQGNQPQHF TGTGCCAGCGGCCCGACCCGTGGACAGGGGAATCAGCCCCAGCATTTT
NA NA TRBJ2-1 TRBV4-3 CASSQELNNEQFF TGCGCCAGCAGCCAAGAGCTTAACAATGAGCAGTTCTTC
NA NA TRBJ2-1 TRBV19 CASSTQTPNEQFF TGTGCCAGTAGTACTCAAACGCCCAATGAGCAGTTCTTC
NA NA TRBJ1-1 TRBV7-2 CASSPPTLRTEAFF TGTGCCAGCAGCCCACCAACGTTGAGGACTGAAGCTTTCTTT
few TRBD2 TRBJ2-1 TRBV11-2 CASSLGPSGSYNEQFF TGTGCCAGCAGCTTAGGGCCTAGCGGGAGCTACAATGAGCAGTTCTTC
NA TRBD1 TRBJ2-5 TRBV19 CASSIARTGPETQYF TGTGCCAGTAGTATAGCACGGACAGGCCCAGAGACCCAGTACTTC
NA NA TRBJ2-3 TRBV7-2 CASSLGPGPQNTQYF TGTGCCAGCAGCTTAGGGCCAGGCCCACAAAATACGCAGTATTTT
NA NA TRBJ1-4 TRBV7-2 CASSFEGREKLFF TGTGCCAGCAGCTTCGAGGGGAGAGAAAAACTGTTTTTT
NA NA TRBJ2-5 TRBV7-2 CASSLARGETQYF TGTGCCAGCAGCTTAGCTAGGGGAGAGACCCAGTACTTC
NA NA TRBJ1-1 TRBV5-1 CASSPGRMNTEAFF TGCGCCAGCAGTCCGGGACGGATGAACACTGAAGCTTTCTTT
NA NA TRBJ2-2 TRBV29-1 CSVETGANTGELFF TGCAGCGTTGAAACAGGAGCGAACACCGGGGAGCTGTTTTTT
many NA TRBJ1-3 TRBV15 CATSRDRGSGNTIYF TGTGCCACCAGCAGAGACAGGGGCTCTGGAAACACCATATATTTT
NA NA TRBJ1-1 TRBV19 CASSMGVEGYGFF TGTGCCAGTAGTATGGGTGTGGAAGGGTATGGTTTCTTT
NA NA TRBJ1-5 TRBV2 CASSERGGEHQPQHF TGTGCCAGCAGTGAACGGGGAGGGGAGCATCAGCCCCAGCATTTT
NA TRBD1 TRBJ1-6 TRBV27 CASSRDRSNSPLHF TGTGCCAGCAGTCGGGACAGGAGTAATTCACCCCTCCACTTT
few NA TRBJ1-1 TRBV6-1 CASSVVARDTEAFF TGTGCCAGCAGTGTGGTTGCTCGTGACACTGAAGCTTTCTTT
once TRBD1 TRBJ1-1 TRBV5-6 CASSFGTGNTEAFF TGTGCCAGCAGCTTCGGGACAGGGAACACTGAAGCTTTCTTT
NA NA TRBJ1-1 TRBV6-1 CASSEGGGFEAFF TGTGCCAGCAGTGAAGGGGGAGGCTTTGAAGCTTTCTTT
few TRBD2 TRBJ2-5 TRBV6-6 CASSYSASGGQETQYF TGTGCCAGCAGTTACTCGGCTAGCGGGGGACAAGAGACCCAGTACTTC
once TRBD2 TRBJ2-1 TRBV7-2 CASSLEWTSGSEQFF TGTGCCAGCAGCTTAGAATGGACTAGCGGTAGTGAGCAGTTCTTC
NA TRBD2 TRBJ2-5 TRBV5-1 CASSPGLAAPETQYF TGCGCCAGCAGCCCGGGACTAGCGGCCCCAGAGACCCAGTACTTC
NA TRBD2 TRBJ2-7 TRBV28 CASNLPGGQTYEQYF TGTGCCAGCAACCTACCGGGGGGGCAGACCTACGAGCAGTACTTC
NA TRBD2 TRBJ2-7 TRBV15 CATSLGGAMATQYF TGTGCCACCAGCCTCGGGGGGGCTATGGCGACGCAGTACTTC
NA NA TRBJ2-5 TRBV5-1 CASSFGGQYQETQYF TGCGCCAGCAGCTTCGGCGGGCAGTACCAAGAGACCCAGTACTTC
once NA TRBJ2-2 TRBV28 CASSLSRLSVELFF TGTGCCAGCAGTTTAAGTAGACTTTCCGTGGAGCTGTTTTTT
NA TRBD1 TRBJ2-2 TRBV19 CASSIDRGIYGELFF TGTGCCAGTAGTATAGACAGGGGGATCTATGGGGAGCTGTTTTTT
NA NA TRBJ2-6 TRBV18 CASSRDSSGANVLTF TGTGCCAGCTCTCGAGATAGCTCTGGGGCCAACGTCCTGACTTTC
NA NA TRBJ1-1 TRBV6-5 CASSPTWGRNTEAFF TGTGCCAGCAGTCCAACGTGGGGGCGGAACACTGAAGCTTTCTTT
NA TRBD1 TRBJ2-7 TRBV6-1 CASTLGLGGSEQYF TGTGCCAGCACCCTAGGCCTAGGGGGCAGCGAGCAGTACTTC
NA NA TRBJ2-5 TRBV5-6 CASSLNWGTGETQYF TGTGCCAGCAGCTTGAATTGGGGTACAGGAGAGACCCAGTACTTC
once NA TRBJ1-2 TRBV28 CASNRGFGSNYGYTF TGTGCCAGCAATAGAGGGTTTGGGAGTAACTATGGCTACACCTTC
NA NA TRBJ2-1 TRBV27 CASSPPGFGRGSSYNEQFF TGTGCCAGCAGTCCCCCCGGTTTTGGGCGGGGTAGCTCCTACAATGAGCAGTTCTTC